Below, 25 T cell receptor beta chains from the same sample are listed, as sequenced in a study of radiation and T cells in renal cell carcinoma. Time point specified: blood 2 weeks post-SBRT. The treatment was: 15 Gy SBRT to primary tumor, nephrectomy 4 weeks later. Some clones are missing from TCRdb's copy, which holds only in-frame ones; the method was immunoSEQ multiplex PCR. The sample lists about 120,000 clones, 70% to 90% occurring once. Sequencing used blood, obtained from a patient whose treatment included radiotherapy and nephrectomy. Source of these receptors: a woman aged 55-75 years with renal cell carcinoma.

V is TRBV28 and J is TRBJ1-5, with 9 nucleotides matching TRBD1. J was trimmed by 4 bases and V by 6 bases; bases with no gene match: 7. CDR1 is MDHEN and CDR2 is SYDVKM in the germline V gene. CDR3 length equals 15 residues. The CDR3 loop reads CASRHGQGINQPQHF. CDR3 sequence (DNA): TGTGCCAGCAGACACGGACAGGGGATAAATCAGCCCCAGCATTTT.

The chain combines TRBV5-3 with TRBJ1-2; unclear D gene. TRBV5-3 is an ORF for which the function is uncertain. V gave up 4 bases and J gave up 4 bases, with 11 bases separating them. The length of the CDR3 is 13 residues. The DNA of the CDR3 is TGTGCCAGAAGCGATGGACTGCCCTATGGCTACACCTTC. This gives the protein CARSDGLPYGYTF.

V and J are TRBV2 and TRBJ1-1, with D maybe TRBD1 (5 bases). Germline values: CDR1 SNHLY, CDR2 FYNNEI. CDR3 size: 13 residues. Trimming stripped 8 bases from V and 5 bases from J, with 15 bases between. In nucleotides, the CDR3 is TGTGCCAGCGGTTACACGAAGGGGACTGAAGCTTTCTTT. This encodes CASGYTKGTEAFF.

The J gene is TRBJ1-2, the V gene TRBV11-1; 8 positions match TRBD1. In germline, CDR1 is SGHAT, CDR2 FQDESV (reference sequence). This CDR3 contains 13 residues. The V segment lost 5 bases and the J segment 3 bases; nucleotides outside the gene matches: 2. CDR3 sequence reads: CASSGQGDYGYTF. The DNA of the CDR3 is TGTGCCAGCAGCGGACAGGGAGACTATGGCTACACCTTC.

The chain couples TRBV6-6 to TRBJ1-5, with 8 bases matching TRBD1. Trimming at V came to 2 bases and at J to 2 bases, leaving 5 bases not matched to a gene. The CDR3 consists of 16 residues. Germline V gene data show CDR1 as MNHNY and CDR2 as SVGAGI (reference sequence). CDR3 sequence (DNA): TGTGCCAGCAGTTACCGACCACAGGGGGGCAATCAGCCCCAGCATTTT. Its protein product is CASSYRPQGGNQPQHF.

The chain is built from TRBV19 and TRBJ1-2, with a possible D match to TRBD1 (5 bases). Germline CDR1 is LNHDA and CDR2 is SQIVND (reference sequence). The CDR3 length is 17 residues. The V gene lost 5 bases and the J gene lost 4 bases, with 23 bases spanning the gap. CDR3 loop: CASSPGPSEAGRYGYTF. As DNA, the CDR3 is TGTGCCAGTAGTCCAGGACCGTCCGAAGCGGGACGCTATGGCTACACCTTC.

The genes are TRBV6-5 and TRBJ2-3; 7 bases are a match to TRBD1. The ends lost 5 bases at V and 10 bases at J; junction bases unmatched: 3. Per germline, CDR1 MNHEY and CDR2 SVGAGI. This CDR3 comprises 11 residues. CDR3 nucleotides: TGTGCCAGCAGTGACAGGGTAGCGCAGTATTTT. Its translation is CASSDRVAQYF.

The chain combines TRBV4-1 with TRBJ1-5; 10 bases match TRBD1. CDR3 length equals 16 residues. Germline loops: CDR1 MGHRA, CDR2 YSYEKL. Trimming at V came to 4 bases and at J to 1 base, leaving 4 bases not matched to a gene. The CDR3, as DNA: TGCGCCAGCAGCCGAGGACAGGGGGAGAGCAATCAGCCCCAGCATTTT. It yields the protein CASSRGQGESNQPQHF.

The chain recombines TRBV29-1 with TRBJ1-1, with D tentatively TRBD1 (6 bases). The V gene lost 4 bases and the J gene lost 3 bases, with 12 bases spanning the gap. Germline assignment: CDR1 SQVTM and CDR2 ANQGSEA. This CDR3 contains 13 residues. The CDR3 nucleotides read TGCAGCGTTGCTTACAGGGATGACACTGAAGCTTTCTTT. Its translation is CSVAYRDDTEAFF.

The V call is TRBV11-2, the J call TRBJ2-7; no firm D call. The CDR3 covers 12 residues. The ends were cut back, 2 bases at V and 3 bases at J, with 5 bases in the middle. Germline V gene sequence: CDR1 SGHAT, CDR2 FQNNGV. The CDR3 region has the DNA TGTGCCAGCAGCTTAAAGGGCTACGAGCAGTACTTC. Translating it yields CASSLKGYEQYF.

The CDR3 protein is CASSLGKDQPQHF. The CDR3, as DNA: TGCGCCAGCAGCTTGGGAAAGGATCAGCCCCAGCATTTT. The J gene is TRBJ1-5, the V gene TRBV5-1; D not certain. The germline gives CDR1 SGHRS, CDR2 YFSETQ. V shed 0 bases and J shed 5 bases, with 6 bases lying between them. There are 13 residues in the CDR3.

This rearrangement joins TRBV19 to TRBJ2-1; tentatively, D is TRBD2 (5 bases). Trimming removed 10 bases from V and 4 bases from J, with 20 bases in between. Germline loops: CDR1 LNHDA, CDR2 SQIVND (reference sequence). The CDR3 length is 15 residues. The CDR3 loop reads CATSRIGGGYNEQFF. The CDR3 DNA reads TGTGCCACTTCACGGATTGGAGGCGGGTACAATGAGCAGTTCTTC.

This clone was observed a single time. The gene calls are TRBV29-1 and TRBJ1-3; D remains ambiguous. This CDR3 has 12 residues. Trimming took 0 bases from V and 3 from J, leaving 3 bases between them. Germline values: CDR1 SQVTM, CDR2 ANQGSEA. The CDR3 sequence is CSVEDGGNTIYF. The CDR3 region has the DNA TGCAGCGTTGAAGATGGTGGAAACACCATATATTTT.

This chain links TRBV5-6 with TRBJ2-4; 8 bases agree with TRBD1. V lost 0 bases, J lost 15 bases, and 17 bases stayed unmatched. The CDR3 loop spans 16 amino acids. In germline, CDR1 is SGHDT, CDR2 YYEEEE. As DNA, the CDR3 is TGTGCCAGCAGCTTGGGGATACCCGGGACAGGCCACGCCGGGTACTTC. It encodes CASSLGIPGTGHAGYF.

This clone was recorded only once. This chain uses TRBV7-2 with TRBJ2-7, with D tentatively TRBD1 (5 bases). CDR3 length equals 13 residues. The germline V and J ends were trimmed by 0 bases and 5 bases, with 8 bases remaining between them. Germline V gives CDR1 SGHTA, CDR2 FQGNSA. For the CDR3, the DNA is TGTGCCAGCAGCTTAGCCAGGGTCCACGAGCAGTACTTC. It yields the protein CASSLARVHEQYF.

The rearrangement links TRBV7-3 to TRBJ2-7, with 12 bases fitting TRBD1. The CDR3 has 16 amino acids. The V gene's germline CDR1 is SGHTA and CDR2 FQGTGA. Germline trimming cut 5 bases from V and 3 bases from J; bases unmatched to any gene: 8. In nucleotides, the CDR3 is TGTGCCAGCAGCCCCCAGGGGACAGGGGGCTTCTACGAGCAGTACTTC. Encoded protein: CASSPQGTGGFYEQYF.

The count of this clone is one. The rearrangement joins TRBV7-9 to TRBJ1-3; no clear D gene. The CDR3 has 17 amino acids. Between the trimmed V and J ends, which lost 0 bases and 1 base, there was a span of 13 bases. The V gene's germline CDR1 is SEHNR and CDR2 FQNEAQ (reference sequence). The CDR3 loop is CASSLARAPQSGNTIYF. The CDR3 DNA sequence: TGTGCCAGCAGCTTAGCGCGGGCACCGCAATCTGGAAACACCATATATTTT. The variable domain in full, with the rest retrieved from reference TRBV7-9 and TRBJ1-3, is DTGVSQNPRHKITKRGQNVTFRCDPISEHNRLYWYRQTLGQGPEFLTYFQNEAQLEKSRLLSDRFSAERPKGSFSTLEIQRTEQGDSAMYLCASSLARAPQSGNTIYFGEGSWLTVV.

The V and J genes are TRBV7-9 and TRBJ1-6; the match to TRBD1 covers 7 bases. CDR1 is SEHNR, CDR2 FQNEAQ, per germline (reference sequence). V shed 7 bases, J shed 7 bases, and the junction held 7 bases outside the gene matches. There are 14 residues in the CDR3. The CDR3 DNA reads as TGTGCCAGCACCCCGGGGACAGCAAATTCACCCCTCCACTTT. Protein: CASTPGTANSPLHF.

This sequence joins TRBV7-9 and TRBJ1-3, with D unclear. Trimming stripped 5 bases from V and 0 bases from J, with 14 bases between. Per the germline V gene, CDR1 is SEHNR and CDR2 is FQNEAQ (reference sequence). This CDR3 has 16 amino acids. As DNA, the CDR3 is TGTGCCAGCAGCCAGAGGAGCCAGATCTCTGGAAACACCATATATTTT. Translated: CASSQRSQISGNTIYF. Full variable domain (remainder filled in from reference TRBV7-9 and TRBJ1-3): DTGVSQNPRHKITKRGQNVTFRCDPISEHNRLYWYRQTLGQGPEFLTYFQNEAQLEKSRLLSDRFSAERPKGSFSTLEIQRTEQGDSAMYLCASSQRSQISGNTIYFGEGSWLTVV.

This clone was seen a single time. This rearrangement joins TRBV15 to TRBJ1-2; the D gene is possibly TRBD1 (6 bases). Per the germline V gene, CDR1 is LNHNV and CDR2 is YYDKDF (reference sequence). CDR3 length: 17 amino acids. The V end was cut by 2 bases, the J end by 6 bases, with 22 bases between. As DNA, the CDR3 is TGTGCCACCAGCAGACCTGGACAGCATATGGGGCCCAATGGCTACACCTTC. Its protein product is CATSRPGQHMGPNGYTF. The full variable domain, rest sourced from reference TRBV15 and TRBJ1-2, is DAMVIQNPRYQVTQFGKPVTLSCSQTLNHNVMYWYQQKSSQAPKLLFHYYDKDFNNEADTPDNFQSRRPNTSFCFLDIRSPGLGDTAMYLCATSRPGQHMGPNGYTFGSGTRLTVV.

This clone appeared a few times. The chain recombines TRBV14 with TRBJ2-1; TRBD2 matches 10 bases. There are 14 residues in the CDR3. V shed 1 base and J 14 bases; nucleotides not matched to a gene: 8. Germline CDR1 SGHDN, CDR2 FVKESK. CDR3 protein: CASSQGGSGRGKFF. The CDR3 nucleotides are TGTGCCAGCAGCCAAGGAGGCAGCGGGAGGGGAAAGTTCTTC.

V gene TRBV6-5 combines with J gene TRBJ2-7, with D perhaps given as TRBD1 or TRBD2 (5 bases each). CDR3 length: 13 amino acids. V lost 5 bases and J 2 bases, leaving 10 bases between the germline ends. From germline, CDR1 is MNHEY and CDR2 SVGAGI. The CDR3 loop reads CASSGDGTYEQYF. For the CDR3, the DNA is TGTGCCAGCAGTGGGGACGGAACCTACGAGCAGTACTTC.

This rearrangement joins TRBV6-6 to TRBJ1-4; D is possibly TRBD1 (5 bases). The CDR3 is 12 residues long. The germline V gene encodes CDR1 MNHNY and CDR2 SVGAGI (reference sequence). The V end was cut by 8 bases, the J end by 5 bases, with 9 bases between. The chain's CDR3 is CASGGANEKLFF. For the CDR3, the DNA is TGTGCCAGCGGGGGAGCAAATGAAAAACTGTTTTTT.

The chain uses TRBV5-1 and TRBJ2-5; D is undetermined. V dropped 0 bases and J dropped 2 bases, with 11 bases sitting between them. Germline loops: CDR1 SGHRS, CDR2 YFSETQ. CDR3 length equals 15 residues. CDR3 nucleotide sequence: TGCGCCAGCAGCTTGGTGGTCCGGGCTCAAGAGACCCAGTACTTC. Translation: CASSLVVRAQETQYF.

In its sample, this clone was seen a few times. The CDR3 protein is CASGLGVGGYTF. The CDR3 DNA reads TGCGCCAGCGGGTTAGGGGTAGGTGGCTACACCTTC. The genes are TRBV10-2 and TRBJ1-2; perhaps TRBD1 as D (5 bases). CDR1 and CDR2 from the germline V gene are WSHSY and SAAADI. The CDR3 totals 12 residues. Trimming left V 8 bases short and J 7 bases short, with 14 bases between.